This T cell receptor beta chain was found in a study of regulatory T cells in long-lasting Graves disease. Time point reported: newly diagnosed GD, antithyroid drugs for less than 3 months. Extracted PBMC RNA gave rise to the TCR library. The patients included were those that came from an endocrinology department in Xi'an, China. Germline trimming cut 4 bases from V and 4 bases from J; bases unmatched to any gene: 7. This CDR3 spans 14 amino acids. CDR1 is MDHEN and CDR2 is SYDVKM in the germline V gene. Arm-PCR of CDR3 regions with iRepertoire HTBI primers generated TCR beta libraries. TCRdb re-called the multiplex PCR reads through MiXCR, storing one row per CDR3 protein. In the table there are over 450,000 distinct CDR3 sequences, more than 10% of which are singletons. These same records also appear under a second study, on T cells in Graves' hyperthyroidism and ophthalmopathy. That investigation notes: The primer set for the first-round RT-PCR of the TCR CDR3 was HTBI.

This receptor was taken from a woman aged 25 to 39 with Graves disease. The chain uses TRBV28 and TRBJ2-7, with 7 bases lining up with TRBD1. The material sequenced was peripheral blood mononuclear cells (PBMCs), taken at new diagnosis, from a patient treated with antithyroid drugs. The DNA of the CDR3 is TGTGCCAGCAGTTCCCCGGACAGGCCTTACGAGCAGTACTTC. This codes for CASSSPDRPYEQYF.